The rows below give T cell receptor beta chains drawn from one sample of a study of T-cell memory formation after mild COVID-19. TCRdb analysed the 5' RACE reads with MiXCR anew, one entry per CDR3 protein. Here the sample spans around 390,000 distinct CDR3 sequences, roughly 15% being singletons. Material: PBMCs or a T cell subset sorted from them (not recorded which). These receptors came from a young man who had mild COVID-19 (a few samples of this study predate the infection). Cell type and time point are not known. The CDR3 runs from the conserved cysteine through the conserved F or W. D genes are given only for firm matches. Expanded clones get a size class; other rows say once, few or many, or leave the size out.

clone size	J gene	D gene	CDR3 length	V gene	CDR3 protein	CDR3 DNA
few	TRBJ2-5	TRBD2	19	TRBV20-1	CSARDTSRFPGLASETQYF	TGCAGTGCTAGAGATACCTCTCGTTTCCCGGGACTAGCGTCAGAGACCCAGTACTTC
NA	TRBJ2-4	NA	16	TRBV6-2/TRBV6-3	CASSYVRGAQNGIQYF	TGTGCCAGCAGTTATGTACGGGGGGCGCAAAATGGCATTCAGTACTTC
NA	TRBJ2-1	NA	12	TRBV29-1	CSVGGVYNEQFF	TGCAGCGTTGGAGGAGTTTACAATGAGCAGTTCTTC
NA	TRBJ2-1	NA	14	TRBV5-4	CASSLPAAYNEQFF	TGTGCCAGCAGCTTGCCCGCCGCCTACAATGAGCAGTTCTTC
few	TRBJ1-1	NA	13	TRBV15	CATSRAENTEAFF	TGTGCCACCAGCAGAGCGGAGAACACTGAAGCTTTCTTT
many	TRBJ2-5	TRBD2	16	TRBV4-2	CASSQDGTTFLETQYF	TGTGCCAGCAGCCAAGACGGGACTACCTTCTTAGAGACCCAGTACTTC
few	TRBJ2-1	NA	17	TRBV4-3	CASSQDAPGSSYNEQFF	TGCGCCAGCAGCCAAGACGCTCCAGGGAGCTCCTACAATGAGCAGTTCTTC
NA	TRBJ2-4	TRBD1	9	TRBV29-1	CSGDRIQYF	TGCAGCGGGGACAGAATTCAGTACTTC
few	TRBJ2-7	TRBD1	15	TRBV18	CASPGDRGLSYEQYF	TGTGCCAGTCCAGGGGACAGGGGGCTCTCCTACGAGCAGTACTTC
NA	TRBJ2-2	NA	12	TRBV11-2	CASSELPGELFF	TGTGCCAGCAGCGAACTTCCCGGGGAGCTGTTTTTT
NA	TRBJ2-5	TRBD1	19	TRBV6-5	CASSATLGSRGLWVETQYF	TGTGCCAGCAGCGCGACTTTAGGGAGCAGGGGGCTTTGGGTGGAGACCCAGTACTTC
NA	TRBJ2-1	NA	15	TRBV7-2	CASSSVRTNYNEQFF	TGTGCCAGCAGCTCGGTCCGGACTAACTACAATGAGCAGTTCTTC
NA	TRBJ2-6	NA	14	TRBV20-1	CSAKDSSGANVLTF	TGCAGTGCTAAGGACAGCTCTGGGGCCAACGTCCTGACTTTC
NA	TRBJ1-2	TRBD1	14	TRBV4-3	CASSHRQGTYGYTF	TGCGCCAGCAGCCATAGACAGGGTACATATGGCTACACCTTC
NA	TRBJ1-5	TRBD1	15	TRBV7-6	CASSPDRGYDQPQHF	TGTGCCAGCAGCCCGGACAGGGGGTACGATCAGCCCCAGCATTTT
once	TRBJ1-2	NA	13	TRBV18	CASSPTEVYGYTF	TGTGCCAGCTCCCCGACAGAAGTATATGGCTACACCTTC
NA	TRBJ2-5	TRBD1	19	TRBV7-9	CASSPRDRGLGLPQETQYF	TGTGCCAGCAGCCCACGGGACAGGGGGCTGGGACTACCCCAAGAGACCCAGTACTTC
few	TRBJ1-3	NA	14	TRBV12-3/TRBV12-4	CASRQQGSGNTIYF	TGTGCCAGCAGACAACAGGGCTCTGGAAACACCATATATTTT
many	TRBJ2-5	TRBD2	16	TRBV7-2	CASSFSGLAGGETQYF	TGTGCCAGCAGCTTCTCCGGACTAGCGGGGGGTGAGACCCAGTACTTC
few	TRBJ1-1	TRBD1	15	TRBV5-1	CASSLSGQGGTEAFF	TGCGCCAGCAGCTTGTCAGGACAGGGAGGCACTGAAGCTTTCTTT
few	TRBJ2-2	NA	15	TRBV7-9	CASPRPQKNTGELFF	TGTGCCAGCCCCCGACCCCAAAAGAACACCGGGGAGCTGTTTTTT
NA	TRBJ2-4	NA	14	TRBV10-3	CATAKPEAKNIQYF	TGTGCCACCGCCAAGCCTGAGGCCAAAAACATTCAGTACTTC